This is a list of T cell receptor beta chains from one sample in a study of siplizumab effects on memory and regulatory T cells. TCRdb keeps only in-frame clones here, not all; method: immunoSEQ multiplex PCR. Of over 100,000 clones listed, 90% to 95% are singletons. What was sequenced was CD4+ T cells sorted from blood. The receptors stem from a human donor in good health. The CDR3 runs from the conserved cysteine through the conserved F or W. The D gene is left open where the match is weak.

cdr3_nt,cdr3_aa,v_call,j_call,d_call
TGTGCCAGCGGATTAGCGGGAGCCTACGAGCAGTACTTC,CASGLAGAYEQYF,TRBV6-6,TRBJ2-7,TRBD2
TGTGCCAGCAGCGCATTCGGACAGGGCTACAATGAGCAGTTCTTC,CASSAFGQGYNEQFF,TRBV11-2,TRBJ2-1,TRBD1
TGTGCCAGCAGCTTGGCTCTAGCGGGAGGCCCGAGGGAAAATGAGCAGTTCTTC,CASSLALAGGPRENEQFF,TRBV5-6,TRBJ2-1,TRBD2
TGTGCCACCCAGAGCCTCGGCCGGTCGAACTATGGCTACACCTTC,CATQSLGRSNYGYTF,TRBV15,TRBJ1-2,-
TGTGCCAGCCAGATTGGGACTAGCCGTGGGGGGGAGCTGTTTTTT,CASQIGTSRGGELFF,TRBV2,TRBJ2-2,TRBD2
TGTGCCAGCAGCTTAGCCCAAGGCGCCGAGCAGTACTTC,CASSLAQGAEQYF,TRBV7-3,TRBJ2-7,-
TGCGCCAGCAGCTTGATGGGACTAGAGTCAGATACGCAGTATTTT,CASSLMGLESDTQYF,TRBV5-1,TRBJ2-3,TRBD2
TGTGCCAGCAATAGGCGGGAGGGTTACGAGCAGTACTTC,CASNRREGYEQYF,TRBV27,TRBJ2-7,TRBD2
TGCGCCAGCAGTCTGGGGGGGACCACAGATACGCAGTATTTT,CASSLGGTTDTQYF,TRBV4-1,TRBJ2-3,TRBD2
TGTGCCAGCAGTTACTCGATAGGGGGGGCGCAGTATTTT,CASSYSIGGAQYF,TRBV6-5,TRBJ2-3,-